The next 26 T cell receptor beta chains were all read from a single sample in a study of post-analysis software for immune sequencing data. General study points: Patients used about 5 TRBV segments, including TRBV5-6, TRBV5-1 and TRBV20-1, more often than controls.

Their antigen targets remain unknown. Presence of unique molecular identifiers characterized the TCR beta cDNA libraries. TCRdb reprocessed the PCR reads via MiXCR and lists one record per CDR3 protein. The sample contains roughly 600,000 distinct CDR3 sequences, 44% of which appear only once. Sequencing used blood. The receptors originated from a girl between 5 and 17 years old with multiple sclerosis.

J is TRBJ2-1 and V is TRBV13, with a weak D call TRBD2 (5 bases). This CDR3 is built from 15 residues. Trimming took 4 bases from V and 0 from J, leaving 10 bases between them. Germline V lookup: CDR1 PRHDT, CDR2 FYEKMQ (reference sequence). CDR3 protein: CASSWTWSSYNEQFF. In DNA, the CDR3 is TGTGCCAGCAGCTGGACTTGGAGCTCCTACAATGAGCAGTTCTTC.

This clonotype has ten or more counts. Here the CDR3 reads CASSYYGYEQYF. CDR3 bases: TGTGCCAGCAGCTATTACGGCTACGAGCAGTACTTC. The rearrangement links TRBV12-3 or TRBV12-4 to TRBJ2-7; D uncertain. V lost 6 bases to trimming and J lost 3 bases, with 9 bases between them. CDR3 size: 12 residues.

The rearrangement joins TRBV20-1 to TRBJ2-7, with 7 bases that match TRBD2. Germline V gene lookup returns CDR1 DFQATT and CDR2 SNEGSKA (reference sequence). There are 15 residues in the CDR3. The V and J ends lost 1 base and 7 bases, in that order; junction bases with no gene match: 13. CDR3: CSARGSDGGGTEQYF. In nucleotides, the CDR3 is TGCAGTGCTAGAGGTTCCGATGGGGGAGGGACTGAGCAGTACTTC.

A remark on this clonotype: It may be a read error: a sequence one base away is much more abundant. CDR3 sequence reads: CSASEREYEQYF. In nucleotides, the CDR3 is TGCAGTGCTAGTGAGCGGGAGTACGAGCAGTACTTC. The chain joins TRBV20-1 to TRBJ2-7, with TRBD2 matching 8 bases. Germline V gene sequence: CDR1 DFQATT, CDR2 SNEGSKA (reference sequence). Losses at the gene ends were 3 bases for V and 4 bases for J; bases not matched to a gene: 2. The CDR3 is 12 amino acids.

This clonotype occurred a few times. This chain links TRBV12-3 or TRBV12-4 with TRBJ2-7; no clear D. The ends were cut back, 3 bases at V and 6 bases at J, with 9 bases in the middle. The CDR3 covers 12 residues. CDR3 residues: CASSFLLGEQYF. In DNA, the CDR3 is TGTGCCAGCAGTTTTTTGTTGGGCGAGCAGTACTTC.

The rearrangement uses TRBV10-3 and TRBJ1-1, with a tentative D call TRBD1 (5 bases). This CDR3 has 13 amino acids. Trimming left V 7 bases short and J 8 bases short, with 17 bases between. The germline V gene has CDR1 ENHRY and CDR2 SYGVKD. CDR3 DNA: TGTGCCATCACAAACCCCGGGACCGCCGAAGCTTTCTTT. Encoded protein: CAITNPGTAEAFF.

This chain links TRBV29-1 with TRBJ1-2; no reliable D call. The CDR3 loop spans 10 amino acids. Between the trimmed V and J ends, which lost 6 bases and 6 bases, there was a span of 8 bases. Germline V gene data show CDR1 as SQVTM and CDR2 as ANQGSEA. CDR3 region: CSVAQDGYTF. CDR3 nucleotides: TGCAGCGTAGCTCAAGATGGCTACACCTTC.

This clonotype is a singleton in its sample. The chain is built from TRBV7-9 and TRBJ1-5; no clear D. The CDR3 is 15 amino acids. V was clipped by 4 bases and J by 0 bases, with 10 bases between them. Germline-derived CDR1 and CDR2 are SEHNR and FQNEAQ (reference sequence). This chain's CDR3 is CASSSGDYSNQPQHF. CDR3 coding DNA: TGTGCCAGCAGCTCGGGCGACTATAGCAATCAGCCCCAGCATTTT.

The rearrangement links TRBV4-1 to TRBJ1-1; D perhaps matches TRBD1 (5 bases). With 3 bases removed from V and 1 base from J, the gap between germline ends came to 12 bases. Per the germline V gene, CDR1 is MGHRA and CDR2 is YSYEKL. This CDR3 comprises 15 residues. The CDR3 nucleotides read TGCGCCAGCAGCCAGGCAGGGTCCGGGAACACTGAAGCTTTCTTT. Translation: CASSQAGSGNTEAFF.

The table lists this clonotype with a few counts. This chain links TRBV5-5 with TRBJ2-1; the D gene is possibly TRBD1 (6 bases). Between the trimmed V and J ends, which lost 4 bases and 5 bases, there was a span of 19 bases. Per germline, CDR1 SGHKS and CDR2 YYEKEE (reference sequence). The CDR3 loop spans 16 amino acids. The CDR3 DNA is TGTGCCAGCAGCGATACGGTGGGGGCAACCCACAATGAGCAGTTCTTC. It translates to CASSDTVGATHNEQFF.

The chain carries TRBV7-8 and TRBJ2-6, with D unclear. CDR3 size: 15 residues. Trimming cost V 9 bases and J 0 bases, with 12 bases left between them. The germline gives CDR1 SGHVS, CDR2 FQNEAQ. The CDR3 sequence: CASVPGPSGANVLTF. In DNA, the CDR3 is TGTGCCAGTGTACCCGGACCCTCTGGGGCCAACGTCCTGACTTTC.

This chain joins TRBV4-1 and TRBJ2-1; 9 bases agree with TRBD2. Germline V gives CDR1 MGHRA, CDR2 YSYEKL. The CDR3 covers 16 residues. The V and J ends lost 1 base and 9 bases, in that order; junction bases with no gene match: 10. The DNA of the CDR3 is TGCGCCAGCAGCCAAGGAGCGGGAGGAGTGTTGGGTGAGCAGTTCTTC. Amino acid sequence: CASSQGAGGVLGEQFF.

The CDR3 DNA is TGTGCCAGCAGTTTTGGGGACGGGGGGGGCTACGAGCAGTACTTC. This sequence encodes CASSFGDGGGYEQYF. The gene calls are TRBV27 and TRBJ2-7; 8 nucleotides match TRBD2. Germline trimming cut 3 bases from V and 3 bases from J; bases unmatched to any gene: 7. CDR3 length: 15 residues. Germline lookup yields CDR1 MNHEY and CDR2 SMNVEV (reference sequence).

This clonotype was seen only a few times. The rearrangement joins TRBV6-5 to TRBJ1-6; a possible D gene is TRBD1 (6 bases). The germline V and J ends were trimmed by 8 bases and 13 bases, with 15 bases remaining between them. This CDR3 has 12 amino acids. Germline V gene lookup returns CDR1 MNHEY and CDR2 SVGAGI. In DNA, the CDR3 is TGTGCCAGCGGGGGACACACTCAGCCCCTCCACTTT. It encodes CASGGHTQPLHF.

This sequence joins TRBV7-9 and TRBJ2-7, with 13 bases fitting TRBD2. Germline loops: CDR1 SEHNR, CDR2 FQNEAQ (reference sequence). The ends lost 7 bases at V and 3 bases at J; junction bases unmatched: 12. The CDR3 runs 17 residues. The CDR3 sequence is CASTPSTGLAGIYEQYF. DNA of the CDR3: TGTGCCAGCACCCCATCAACGGGACTAGCGGGAATCTACGAGCAGTACTTC.

This clonotype was seen more than once but under ten times. The chain uses TRBV12-3 or TRBV12-4 and TRBJ2-7; 7 positions match TRBD2. V lost 4 bases and J lost 7; bases outside the gene matches: 10. There are 14 residues in the CDR3. The CDR3 bases are TGTGCCAGCAGTTGGGGACCGGACGGGGGGGAGCAGTACTTC. This codes for CASSWGPDGGEQYF.

The chain links TRBV5-1 to TRBJ2-5; 11 nucleotides agree with TRBD2. Germline lookup yields CDR1 SGHRS and CDR2 YFSETQ. With V trimmed by 2 bases and J by 7 bases, 10 bases remained unmatched. This CDR3 has 16 amino acids. CDR3 amino acids: CASSFGTSGVPGTQYF. CDR3 in DNA: TGCGCCAGCAGCTTCGGGACTAGCGGAGTCCCGGGGACCCAGTACTTC. Full variable domain (remainder filled in from reference TRBV5-1 and TRBJ2-5): KAGVTQTPRYLIKTRGQQVTLSCSPISGHRSVSWYQQTPGQGLQFLFEYFSETQRNKGNFPGRFSGRQFSNSRSEMNVSTLELGDSALYLCASSFGTSGVPGTQYFGPGTRLLVL.

Turning to this clonotype: Germline and junction disagree at one end, which may indicate a read error. The chain couples TRBV12-3 or TRBV12-4 to TRBJ1-1, with D uncertain. The CDR3 spans 14 residues. This CDR3 is CASSSAGLNTKAFF. The CDR3 region has the DNA TGTGCCAGCAGTTCCGCGGGGTTGAACACTAAAGCTTTCTTT.

The chain has TRBV7-2 and TRBJ2-3, with TRBD1 matching 11 bases. The CDR3 runs 17 residues. With V trimmed by 4 bases and J by 2 bases, 8 bases remained unmatched. Germline V CDR1 and CDR2: SGHTA, FQGNSA. CDR3: CASSSLRDRGVTDTQYF. DNA for the CDR3: TGTGCCAGCAGCTCCCTAAGGGACAGGGGGGTCACAGATACGCAGTATTTT.

J is TRBJ2-1 and V is TRBV30, with 12 positions matching TRBD1. The CDR3 sequence is 17 residues long. The V gene's germline CDR1 is GTSNPN and CDR2 SVGIG (reference sequence). V gave up 0 bases and J gave up 4 bases; unmatched junction bases: 7. The CDR3 protein is CAWSVRPGQGAYNEQFF. As DNA, the CDR3 is TGTGCCTGGAGTGTACGTCCGGGACAGGGGGCTTACAATGAGCAGTTCTTC.

This clonotype came up a few times. V and J are TRBV10-3 and TRBJ2-5, with 11 positions matching TRBD2. The germline gives CDR1 ENHRY, CDR2 SYGVKD. After removal of 7 bases from V and 11 bases from J, the junction contained 15 bases not matched to a gene. The CDR3 covers 15 residues. The CDR3 spells CAINSGTSGGNEQYF. In DNA form, the CDR3 reads TGTGCCATCAACTCCGGGACTAGCGGCGGCAATGAGCAGTACTTC.

This clonotype appeared a few times. The DNA of the CDR3 is TGTGCCAGCAGTTTCCGGCGATACCACAATGAGCAGTTCTTC. This encodes CASSFRRYHNEQFF. V is TRBV12-3 or TRBV12-4 and J is TRBJ2-1; D unresolved. Deletions cut 3 bases from V and 5 bases from J, with 11 bases between. The CDR3 runs 14 residues.

The gene calls are TRBV20-1 and TRBJ2-7, with 8 bases matching TRBD1. The CDR3 is 13 residues long. The germline CDR1 and CDR2 sequences are DFQATT and SNEGSKA (reference sequence). The V segment lost 4 bases and the J segment 5 bases; nucleotides outside the gene matches: 7. The chain's CDR3 is CSATPGQVHEQYF. CDR3 DNA: TGCAGTGCTACGCCGGGACAGGTTCACGAGCAGTACTTC.

The chain carries TRBV29-1 and TRBJ1-2, with 8 nucleotides matching TRBD1. The CDR3 sequence is 16 residues long. Trimming at V came to 4 bases and at J to 0 bases, leaving 10 bases not matched to a gene. The germline V gene encodes CDR1 SQVTM and CDR2 ANQGSEA. The CDR3 coding sequence is TGCAGCGTTGCACCGGGTCTGGACAGGGCTAACTATGGCTACACCTTC. It codes for CSVAPGLDRANYGYTF.

The chain joins TRBV7-6 to TRBJ2-1; a possible D gene is TRBD2 (6 bases). The CDR3 has 15 amino acids. Per germline, CDR1 SGHVS and CDR2 FNYEAQ. V was pared by 8 bases and J by 5 bases, with 19 bases between. The CDR3 region is CASGYGGIPNNEQFF. The CDR3 DNA follows: TGTGCCAGCGGATATGGGGGGATCCCTAACAATGAGCAGTTCTTC.

This clonotype occurred a few times. The chain uses TRBV20-1 and TRBJ2-7; maybe TRBD1 (6 bases). Germline V gene sequence: CDR1 DFQATT, CDR2 SNEGSKA (reference sequence). Trimming took off 1 base at V and 3 bases at J, with 10 bases between the two ends. The CDR3 consists of 13 residues. The CDR3 region has the DNA TGCAGTGCTAGAGGGACAGCCATCTACGAGCAGTACTTC. Its protein product is CSARGTAIYEQYF.